Here is one T cell receptor beta chain with its context. Germline assignment: CDR1 SGHRS and CDR2 YFSETQ. The CDR3 runs to 14 residues. Trimming took off 0 bases at V and 0 bases at J, with 4 bases between the two ends. The data belong to a study of blood T cell repertoires in COVID-19. Study-wide background: The origin of the acute and convalescent COVID-19 samples was the United States, Italy and Spain. Sources were T cells, B-cell-depleted T cells, or PBMCs; the material itself was cDNA or gDNA.

The authors' processing: Researchers report that nucleated cell counts were estimated from reference gene primer amplification. The method was immunoSEQ multiplex PCR; TCRdb's version includes in-frame clones alone and lacks a portion of them. V and J calls and clone size are given by that table; D and trimming were obtained from the DNA. The sample consists of about 280,000 clones, approximately 86% of them appearing once. Sequencing input: peripheral blood. This clonotype was obtained from a woman between 25 and 40 years old who had recovered from COVID-19. The rearrangement joins TRBV5-1 to TRBJ1-3, with D unclear. This chain's CDR3 is CASSLGASGNTIYF. Here the CDR3 DNA reads TGCGCCAGCAGCTTGGGAGCCTCTGGAAACACCATATATTTT.